Below are 18 T cell receptor beta chains sequenced from a single sample in a study of shared clonotypes between healthy human individuals. The protocol was immunoSEQ multiplex PCR, while the TCRdb copy is restricted to in-frame clones and leaves out a portion. Of under 2.5 million clones in the sample, under 95% were seen once. Sample: naive CD4+ T cells from PBMCs. Subset indicated: CD45RA+ positively selected. The receptors were sampled from a man between 18 and 35 years old in good health. Some clones in this sample may be carry-over from other donors' samples.

The chain carries TRBV28 and TRBJ1-2, with 7 nucleotides matching TRBD1. The J segment lost 1 base and the V segment lost 6 bases, leaving 8 bases of the junction unmatched. Germline V CDR1 and CDR2: MDHEN, SYDVKM. The CDR3 is 15 residues long. In DNA, the CDR3 is TGTGCCAGCAGGACCGGGACAGCAATTAACTATGGCTACACCTTC. Amino acids: CASRTGTAINYGYTF.

V gene TRBV6-5 combines with J gene TRBJ2-4; D is uncertain. Germline CDR1 is MNHEY and CDR2 is SVGAGI. This CDR3 has 14 amino acids. The ends were cut back, 3 bases at V and 6 bases at J, with 12 bases in the middle. CDR3 in amino acids: CASSYQASSNIQYF. The DNA of the CDR3 is TGTGCCAGCAGTTATCAGGCGTCTTCAAACATTCAGTACTTC.

This clone was detected only once. V and J are TRBV27 and TRBJ2-1; D might be TRBD1 (5 bases). The CDR3 runs to 13 residues. V was trimmed by 0 bases and J by 9 bases, leaving 9 bases between them. Looked up from germline, CDR1 is MNHEY and CDR2 is SMNVEV (reference sequence). Here the CDR3 reads CASSLSPQGEQFF. The CDR3 DNA sequence: TGTGCCAGCAGTTTATCCCCGCAGGGTGAGCAGTTCTTC.

This chain links TRBV4-1 with TRBJ1-4, with D hard to call. The germline V gene has CDR1 MGHRA and CDR2 YSYEKL. CDR3 length: 20 residues. Trimming stripped 0 bases from V and 3 bases from J, with 23 bases between. CDR3 nucleotide sequence: TGCGCCAGCAGCCAAGAAAGACCCTGGTACGGAACGGGTGCTAATGAAAAACTGTTTTTT. The encoded protein is CASSQERPWYGTGANEKLFF.

The chain links TRBV29-1 to TRBJ2-3; D is undetermined. Germline CDR1 SQVTM, CDR2 ANQGSEA. The CDR3 length is 13 residues. V lost 6 bases to trimming and J lost 2 bases, with 12 bases between them. The CDR3: CSVGITVTDTQYF. The DNA of the CDR3 is TGCAGCGTGGGCATCACAGTCACAGATACGCAGTATTTT.

The genes are TRBV28 and TRBJ2-6; possibly TRBD1 for D (5 bases). The CDR3 contains 19 residues. Trimming cost V 9 bases and J 2 bases, with 26 bases left between them. Germline loops: CDR1 MDHEN, CDR2 SYDVKM. CDR3 nucleotide sequence: TGTGCCAGTGGTGGTTCTTGGGCAGGGCGTGATCCTGGGGCCAACGTCCTGACTTTC. As protein: CASGGSWAGRDPGANVLTF.

The J gene is TRBJ2-5, the V gene TRBV29-1; D perhaps matches TRBD1 (5 bases). Per germline, CDR1 SQVTM and CDR2 ANQGSEA. There are 16 residues in the CDR3. Trimming removed 7 bases at V and 1 base at J, with 22 bases between. CDR3 in DNA: TGCAGCGCCCCATCCCCTATCACAGGAATCCAAGAGACCCAGTACTTC. This sequence encodes CSAPSPITGIQETQYF.

The chain employs TRBV6-1 and TRBJ2-5, with 9 bases identical to TRBD1. V gave up 1 base and J gave up 6 bases; unmatched junction bases: 15. Germline CDR1 and CDR2: MNHNS and SASEGT. The CDR3 covers 18 residues. The CDR3 sequence: CASSEVVGLVGQGKTQYF. In DNA, the CDR3 is TGTGCCAGCAGTGAAGTTGTGGGGTTAGTGGGACAGGGAAAGACCCAGTACTTC.

V and J are TRBV7-3 and TRBJ2-7, with D perhaps matching TRBD2 (7 bases). This CDR3 is built from 15 residues. Per germline, CDR1 SGHTA and CDR2 FQGTGA. V was trimmed by 5 bases and J by 1 base, leaving 15 bases between them. In nucleotides, the CDR3 is TGTGCCAGCAGCCCCTCGGCGGGGGCGTCCTACGAGCAGTACTTC. Protein product: CASSPSAGASYEQYF.

The chain has TRBV4-1 and TRBJ1-4, with D tentatively TRBD1 (5 bases). V lost 4 bases and J lost 0, with 9 bases in between. Germline values: CDR1 MGHRA, CDR2 YSYEKL. The CDR3 covers 15 residues. The CDR3 protein is CASSRGRATNEKLFF. Written as DNA, the CDR3 is TGCGCCAGCAGCCGGGGCAGGGCAACTAATGAAAAACTGTTTTTT.

Of note for this clone: The same CDR3 also results from other DNA sequences found in this sample. This chain uses TRBV4-2 with TRBJ2-7; 11 bases line up with TRBD2. The CDR3 extends over 15 amino acids. Trimming removed 2 bases from V and 0 bases from J; junction bases left unmatched: 0. Germline CDR1 LGHNA, CDR2 YNFKEQ. CDR3 coding DNA: TGTGCCAGCAGCCAAACTAGCGGGAGCTCCTACGAGCAGTACTTC. Translating gives CASSQTSGSSYEQYF.

The V call is TRBV5-1, the J call TRBJ2-7; 10 positions agree with TRBD2. The junction had 19 bases not matched to a gene; V was cut back by 0 bases and J by 7 bases. Per the germline V gene, CDR1 is SGHRS and CDR2 is YFSETQ. This CDR3 is built from 19 residues. This CDR3 reads CASSLAVSALAGVLGEQYF. The CDR3 nucleotides are TGCGCCAGCAGCTTGGCCGTCTCTGCGCTAGCGGGGGTGTTAGGGGAGCAGTACTTC.

This clone showed up just once. This chain uses TRBV6-6 with TRBJ1-5; 9 positions match TRBD1. The length of the CDR3 is 15 residues. Germline V gene lookup returns CDR1 MNHNY and CDR2 SVGAGI (reference sequence). Unmatched junction bases numbered 5, after V lost 6 bases and J lost 2 bases. This CDR3 reads CASSTDRGGNQPQHF. CDR3 coding DNA: TGTGCCAGCAGCACGGACAGGGGTGGCAATCAGCCCCAGCATTTT.

Only one count was recorded for this clone. V is TRBV4-3 and J is TRBJ2-1; 8 bases match TRBD2. Germline V gene lookup returns CDR1 LGHNA and CDR2 YSLEER. This CDR3 is 15 amino acids long. The ends lost 0 bases at V and 5 bases at J; junction bases unmatched: 3. Here the CDR3 reads CASSQEWRGDNEQFF. In DNA form, the CDR3 reads TGCGCCAGCAGCCAAGAATGGCGGGGGGACAATGAGCAGTTCTTC.

V and J are TRBV5-8 and TRBJ2-7; perhaps TRBD2 as D (6 bases). The CDR3 is 15 amino acids. Between the trimmed V and J ends, which lost 4 bases and 0 bases, there was a span of 14 bases. The germline gives CDR1 SGHTS, CDR2 YDEGEE. The CDR3 is CASSPRTTTSYEQYF. CDR3 sequence (DNA): TGTGCCAGCAGCCCCAGGACTACCACCTCCTACGAGCAGTACTTC.

This chain's CDR3 is CASSLRLGSETNYGYTF. In DNA, the CDR3 is TGTGCCAGCAGCCTCCGCCTAGGGTCAGAGACTAACTATGGCTACACCTTC. V and J are TRBV5-5 and TRBJ1-2; D unclear. The CDR3 extends over 17 amino acids. V was pared by 4 bases and J by 0 bases, with 19 bases between. Germline loops: CDR1 SGHKS, CDR2 YYEKEE (reference sequence).

V is TRBV9 and J is TRBJ2-2; 8 bases agree with TRBD2. Per the germline V gene, CDR1 is SGDLS and CDR2 is YYNGEE. This CDR3 has 18 residues. The trim removed 0 bases at V and 0 bases at J, leaving 7 bases unmatched. The CDR3: CASSVAGRVGPNTGELFF. In DNA form, the CDR3 reads TGTGCCAGCAGCGTAGCCGGGAGGGTGGGTCCGAACACCGGGGAGCTGTTTTTT.

The chain uses TRBV5-1 and TRBJ1-1; TRBD1 matches 8 bases. The V and J ends lost 2 bases and 4 bases, in that order; junction bases with no gene match: 7. Germline CDR1 reads SGHRS; CDR2 reads YFSETQ. The CDR3 has 15 residues. The chain's CDR3 is CASSFQGARSTEAFF. The DNA of the CDR3 is TGCGCCAGCAGCTTTCAGGGGGCACGGAGCACTGAAGCTTTCTTT.